These 32 T cell receptor beta chains originate from one sample sequenced in a study of OX40 agonist ivuxolimab in advanced cancers. This table comes from immunoSEQ multiplex PCR, and its TCRdb copy is limited to in-frame clones, with some not included. The sample lists roughly 92,000 clones, roughly 90% occurring once. Source: CD4+ or CD8+ T cells sorted from blood, taken in a trial of the OX40 agonist ivuxolimab. These receptors all come from an adult with an advanced solid tumor such as melanoma, head and neck, liver or kidney cancer.

The chain combines TRBV27 with TRBJ2-1, with D possibly being TRBD1 (6 bases). Trimming cost V 3 bases and J 2 bases, with 14 bases left between them. From germline, CDR1 is MNHEY and CDR2 SMNVEV (reference sequence). The CDR3 consists of 16 residues. CDR3 bases: TGTGCCAGCAGTTTTGTTTGGCAGGGGCCCTACAATGAGCAGTTCTTC. This gives the protein CASSFVWQGPYNEQFF.

V and J are TRBV27 and TRBJ2-5, with D perhaps TRBD1 or TRBD2 (5 bases each). Trimming removed 8 bases from V and 4 bases from J, with 17 bases in between. This CDR3 has 14 amino acids. CDR1 is MNHEY and CDR2 is SMNVEV in the germline V gene (reference sequence). CDR3 bases: TGTGCCAGCTCCCAGGGCCCTCGGGGAGAGACCCAGTACTTC. Protein product: CASSQGPRGETQYF.

In its sample, this clone was seen once. Within the sample, other DNA sequences also encode this same CDR3. The chain employs TRBV27 and TRBJ2-7; TRBD2 might be the D (5 bases). Between the trimmed V and J ends, which lost 3 bases and 2 bases, there was a span of 8 bases. The CDR3 extends over 13 amino acids. The V gene's germline CDR1 is MNHEY and CDR2 SMNVEV (reference sequence). The CDR3 sequence is CASSFGGTYEQYF. CDR3 in DNA: TGTGCCAGCAGTTTTGGAGGAACCTACGAGCAGTACTTC.

The chain is built from TRBV7-6 and TRBJ2-1; 10 nucleotides match TRBD1. Germline V gives CDR1 SGHVS, CDR2 FNYEAQ. Germline trimming cut 1 base from V and 6 bases from J; bases unmatched to any gene: 3. The CDR3 extends over 15 amino acids. The CDR3 DNA reads as TGTGCCAGCAGCTTAGGACAGGGGGCGCGCAATGAGCAGTTCTTC. As protein: CASSLGQGARNEQFF.

The chain is built from TRBV27 and TRBJ1-2; no firm D call. Trimming took off 10 bases at V and 0 bases at J, with 12 bases between the two ends. Germline CDR1 and CDR2: MNHEY and SMNVEV (reference sequence). This CDR3 is 13 amino acids long. CDR3 bases: TGTGCCACGGCCTTTGGCCCTAACTATGGCTACACCTTC. Amino acid sequence: CATAFGPNYGYTF.

Remarks on this clone: The junction departs from the called germline gene at one end, perhaps through a read error. The chain recombines TRBV6-5 with TRBJ2-3; weak D call: TRBD2 (5 bases). This CDR3 contains 15 residues. CDR1 and CDR2 from the germline V gene are MNHEY and SVGAGI. CDR3 nucleotide sequence: TGTGCCAGCAGCTACTCGGGGTTGCGCACAGATACGCAGTATTTT. Translation: CASSYSGLRTDTQYF.

The CDR3 sequence is CASSYRGLRYNEQFF. The CDR3 DNA sequence: TGTGCCAGCAGCTACAGGGGGCTTAGGTACAATGAGCAGTTCTTC. This sequence joins TRBV7-2 and TRBJ2-1; 9 nucleotides agree with TRBD1. This CDR3 spans 15 amino acids. The ends lost 4 bases at V and 4 bases at J; junction bases unmatched: 5. From germline, CDR1 is SGHTA and CDR2 FQGNSA.

The gene calls are TRBV10-3 and TRBJ1-1; perhaps TRBD1 as D (6 bases). V gave up 4 bases and J gave up 8 bases, with 14 bases separating them. Germline V gene lookup returns CDR1 ENHRY and CDR2 SYGVKD. The CDR3 has 13 residues. The CDR3 DNA reads as TGTGCCATCAGTGGGGAGGGGGTAAACGAAGCTTTCTTT. This gives the protein CAISGEGVNEAFF.

The J gene is TRBJ2-7, the V gene TRBV9; D ambiguous. V shed 2 bases and J shed 9 bases, with 9 bases lying between them. In germline, CDR1 is SGDLS, CDR2 YYNGEE. The CDR3 is made up of 11 amino acids. This CDR3 is CASSVGRPQYF. For the CDR3, the DNA is TGTGCCAGCAGCGTGGGCCGACCGCAGTACTTC. Variable domain in full (rest from reference TRBV9 and TRBJ2-7): DSGVTQTPKHLITATGQRVTLRCSPRSGDLSVYWYQQSLDQGLQFLIQYYNGEERAKGNILERFSAQQFPDLHSELNLSSLELGDSALYFCASSVGRPQYFGPGTRLTVT.

The chain couples TRBV14 to TRBJ2-1, with D hard to call. CDR1 SGHDN and CDR2 FVKESK come from the germline V gene. V was trimmed by 4 bases and J by 4 bases, leaving 2 bases between them. This CDR3 region has 11 residues. The CDR3 region has the DNA TGTGCCAGCAGCCGATACAATGAGCAGTTCTTC. This gives the protein CASSRYNEQFF.

This rearrangement joins TRBV27 to TRBJ2-3; TRBD2 aligns across 9 bases. The length of the CDR3 is 15 residues. V lost 4 bases and J lost 4; bases outside the gene matches: 6. CDR1 is MNHEY and CDR2 is SMNVEV in the germline V gene (reference sequence). The CDR3 protein is CASSSRTSEADTQYF. The CDR3, as DNA: TGTGCCAGCAGTTCCCGGACTAGCGAGGCAGATACGCAGTATTTT.

CDR3 region: CASSHPSGELYYGYTF. The CDR3 DNA sequence: TGCGCCAGCAGCCACCCCTCCGGGGAGCTTTACTATGGCTACACCTTC. The chain has TRBV4-1 and TRBJ1-2; D unresolved. The length of the CDR3 is 16 residues. Trimming left V 3 bases short and J 3 bases short, with 17 bases between. From germline, CDR1 is MGHRA and CDR2 YSYEKL.

This clone came up once. The chain combines TRBV29-1 with TRBJ1-1; TRBD1 aligns across 8 bases. Losses at the gene ends were 8 bases for V and 4 bases for J; bases not matched to a gene: 12. Looked up from germline, CDR1 is SQVTM and CDR2 is ANQGSEA. The CDR3 runs 14 residues. The CDR3 loop reads CSTLPGGASTEAFF. The CDR3 DNA follows: TGCAGCACACTTCCAGGGGGCGCGAGCACTGAAGCTTTCTTT.

The chain is built from TRBV19 and TRBJ1-1, with 7 positions matching TRBD1. This CDR3 is 13 amino acids long. CDR1 and CDR2 from the germline V gene are LNHDA and SQIVND (reference sequence). The ends lost 1 base at V and 5 bases at J; junction bases unmatched: 1. Written as DNA, the CDR3 is TGTGCCAGTAGTATAGGCAGGGGGACTGAAGCTTTCTTT. Translated, it gives CASSIGRGTEAFF. Together with reference TRBV19 and TRBJ1-1, the CDR3 gives the full variable domain: DGGITQSPKYLFRKEGQNVTLSCEQNLNHDAMYWYRQDPGQGLRLIYYSQIVNDFQKGDIAEGYSVSREKKESFPLTVTSAQKNPTAFYLCASSIGRGTEAFFGQGTRLTVV.

The chain combines TRBV10-1 with TRBJ1-1; D may be TRBD1 (5 bases). Germline V lookup: CDR1 WNHNN, CDR2 SYGVQD (reference sequence). The CDR3 has 14 residues. V lost 6 bases and J 3 bases, leaving 14 bases between the germline ends. The CDR3 sequence: CASSPRRDHTEAFF. The CDR3 region has the DNA TGCGCCAGCAGCCCCCGCAGGGATCACACTGAAGCTTTCTTT.

This rearrangement joins TRBV7-9 to TRBJ2-1, with a tentative D call TRBD2 (6 bases). This CDR3 region has 14 residues. The ends were cut back, 2 bases at V and 7 bases at J, with 12 bases in the middle. CDR1 and CDR2 (germline): SEHNR, FQNEAQ (reference sequence). The CDR3 nucleotides are TGTGCCAGCAGCTTACTCGGGACTCCAAATGAGCAGTTCTTC. Protein sequence: CASSLLGTPNEQFF. Variable domain in full (rest from reference TRBV7-9 and TRBJ2-1): DTGVSQNPRHKITKRGQNVTFRCDPISEHNRLYWYRQTLGQGPEFLTYFQNEAQLEKSRLLSDRFSAERPKGSFSTLEIQRTEQGDSAMYLCASSLLGTPNEQFFGPGTRLTVL.

The V and J genes are TRBV10-3 and TRBJ1-1, with a weak D call TRBD1 (5 bases). V lost 3 bases, J lost 8 bases, and 10 bases lay in between. The CDR3 totals 12 residues. The germline CDR1 and CDR2 sequences are ENHRY and SYGVKD. The CDR3 reads CAISESGDEAFF. CDR3 coding DNA: TGTGCCATCAGTGAATCCGGGGACGAAGCTTTCTTT.

CDR3 nucleotide sequence: TGTGCCAGCAGCCCCACCGGGGCTAGCGGGGGTTACGAGCAGTACTTC. Translated: CASSPTGASGGYEQYF. The V gene is TRBV9, the J gene TRBJ2-7, with TRBD2 identical over 10 bases. Germline CDR1 and CDR2: SGDLS and YYNGEE. This CDR3 region has 16 residues. V was clipped by 4 bases and J by 4 bases; unmatched bases: 11.

The chain carries TRBV4-3 and TRBJ1-1, with no clear D. This CDR3 has 15 amino acids. CDR1 and CDR2 (germline): LGHNA, YSLEER. Trimming removed 0 bases at V and 3 bases at J, with 11 bases between. DNA for the CDR3: TGCGCCAGCAGCCAAGACCTTTTGAGGCACACTGAAGCTTTCTTT. Its translation: CASSQDLLRHTEAFF.

The chain links TRBV27 to TRBJ2-2, with D perhaps TRBD2 (6 bases). Trimming left V 2 bases short and J 5 bases short, with 9 bases between. CDR3 length: 14 amino acids. Per germline, CDR1 MNHEY and CDR2 SMNVEV (reference sequence). CDR3 nucleotide sequence: TGTGCCAGCAGTTTAGGGGGGACTACCGGGGAGCTGTTTTTT. It translates to CASSLGGTTGELFF.

The chain is built from TRBV30 and TRBJ2-1; perhaps TRBD2 as D (5 bases). Germline values: CDR1 GTSNPN, CDR2 SVGIG (reference sequence). Trimming cost V 3 bases and J 6 bases, with 18 bases left between them. The CDR3 covers 15 residues. CDR3 sequence: CAWSPGGSAGNEQFF. The CDR3 DNA is TGTGCCTGGAGCCCAGGAGGCTCGGCGGGCAATGAGCAGTTCTTC.

V and J are TRBV5-1 and TRBJ1-5, with a weak D call TRBD1 (6 bases). The CDR3 runs to 14 residues. Germline lookup yields CDR1 SGHRS and CDR2 YFSETQ. V gave up 4 bases and J gave up 6 bases, with 14 bases separating them. CDR3 amino acids: CASSLTGTGQPQHF. The DNA for the CDR3 is TGCGCCAGCAGCCTAACAGGGACGGGTCAGCCCCAGCATTTT.

The gene calls are TRBV5-1 and TRBJ2-3; tentative D call: TRBD2 (6 bases). This CDR3 contains 18 residues. Per germline, CDR1 SGHRS and CDR2 YFSETQ. Trimming removed 3 bases at V and 2 bases at J, with 22 bases between. The CDR3 sequence: CASSSKVRAPGDTDTQYF. In DNA, the CDR3 is TGCGCCAGCAGCTCCAAAGTCAGGGCCCCGGGGGACACAGATACGCAGTATTTT.

The V call is TRBV7-9, the J call TRBJ2-7; D not resolved. V lost 2 bases and J 2 bases, leaving 13 bases between the germline ends. The CDR3 contains 15 residues. Germline V gene data show CDR1 as SEHNR and CDR2 as FQNEAQ (reference sequence). CDR3 residues: CASSLSYGRTYEQYF. Written as DNA, the CDR3 is TGTGCCAGCAGCTTAAGCTATGGCAGGACCTACGAGCAGTACTTC. The variable domain in full, completed from reference TRBV7-9 and TRBJ2-7, reads DTGVSQNPRHKITKRGQNVTFRCDPISEHNRLYWYRQTLGQGPEFLTYFQNEAQLEKSRLLSDRFSAERPKGSFSTLEIQRTEQGDSAMYLCASSLSYGRTYEQYFGPGTRLTVT.

The chain couples TRBV28 to TRBJ1-1; possibly TRBD1 for D (5 bases). The V gene lost 1 base and the J gene lost 6 bases, with 15 bases spanning the gap. Germline CDR1 is MDHEN and CDR2 is SYDVKM. This CDR3 has 15 residues. CDR3 protein: CASSLFSGWRPEAFF. For the CDR3, the DNA is TGTGCCAGCAGTTTATTTTCAGGGTGGCGCCCTGAAGCTTTCTTT.

The chain employs TRBV10-3 and TRBJ2-7; 9 bases are shared with TRBD2. The CDR3 covers 16 residues. After removal of 3 bases from V and 4 bases from J, the junction contained 10 bases not matched to a gene. CDR1 is ENHRY and CDR2 is SYGVKD in the germline V gene. The CDR3 sequence: CAISDLGSGSTYEQYF. The CDR3 nucleotides are TGTGCCATCAGTGATTTAGGTAGCGGGAGTACGTACGAGCAGTACTTC.

The V call is TRBV2, the J call TRBJ2-5, with D maybe TRBD1 (6 bases). The ends were cut back, 2 bases at V and 2 bases at J, with 12 bases in the middle. The CDR3 is 15 residues long. The germline V gene encodes CDR1 SNHLY and CDR2 FYNNEI. The CDR3 spells CASSEPRQVQETQYF. DNA of the CDR3: TGTGCCAGCAGTGAACCCCGACAGGTTCAAGAGACCCAGTACTTC.

This chain links TRBV14 with TRBJ2-7; 8 nucleotides match TRBD1. Germline-derived CDR1 and CDR2 are SGHDN and FVKESK. J was trimmed by 2 bases and V by 3 bases; bases with no gene match: 6. CDR3 length equals 15 residues. The CDR3 bases are TGTGCCAGCAGCCATATCAGACAGGGGCCCTACGAGCAGTACTTC. Its protein product is CASSHIRQGPYEQYF.

As concerns this clone: Other DNA sequences from this sample encode an identical CDR3 as well. The V gene is TRBV27, the J gene TRBJ1-5; D gene unclear. The germline V gene has CDR1 MNHEY and CDR2 SMNVEV (reference sequence). Trimming removed 3 bases from V and 1 base from J, with 4 bases in between. The CDR3 has 13 amino acids. The CDR3, as DNA: TGTGCCAGCAGTTTGAGAAGCAATCAGCCCCAGCATTTT. Encoded protein: CASSLRSNQPQHF.

This clone showed up just a few times. V gene TRBV5-8 combines with J gene TRBJ2-5; D unresolved. CDR1 and CDR2 from the germline V gene are SGHTS and YDEGEE. Trimming took 2 bases from V and 4 from J, leaving 9 bases between them. This CDR3 comprises 13 residues. The CDR3 DNA is TGTGCCAGCAGCTTATGGGGTGGAGAGACCCAGTACTTC. Translating it yields CASSLWGGETQYF.

J is TRBJ2-1 and V is TRBV23-1; D remains ambiguous. Being an ORF, TRBV23-1 has a function that is uncertain. V shed 0 bases and J shed 8 bases, with 11 bases lying between them. CDR3 length equals 14 residues. CDR3 amino acids: CASSQSPLPHEQFF. CDR3 coding DNA: TGCGCCAGCAGTCAATCGCCTCTCCCACATGAGCAGTTCTTC.

The chain recombines TRBV29-1 with TRBJ2-3; 8 bases are shared with TRBD2. The CDR3 covers 15 residues. Germline V lookup: CDR1 SQVTM, CDR2 ANQGSEA. The V gene end was trimmed by 3 bases and the J gene end by 3 bases; junction bases not matched to a gene: 8. CDR3 residues: CSVDPASGPTDTQYF. CDR3 in DNA: TGCAGCGTTGATCCGGCTAGCGGGCCTACAGATACGCAGTATTTT.